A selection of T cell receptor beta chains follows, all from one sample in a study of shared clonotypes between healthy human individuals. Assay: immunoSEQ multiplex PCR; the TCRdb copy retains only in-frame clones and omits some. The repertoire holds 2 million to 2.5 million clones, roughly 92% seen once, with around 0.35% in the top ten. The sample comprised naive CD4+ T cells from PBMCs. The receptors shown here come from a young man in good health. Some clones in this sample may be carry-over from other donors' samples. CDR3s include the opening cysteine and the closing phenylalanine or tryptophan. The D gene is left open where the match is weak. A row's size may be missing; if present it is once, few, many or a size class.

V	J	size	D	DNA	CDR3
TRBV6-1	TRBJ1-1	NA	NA	TGTGCCAGCAGTGTAGGGGGGAACACTGAAGCTTTCTTT	CASSVGGNTEAFF
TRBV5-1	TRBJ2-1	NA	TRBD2	TGCGCCAGCACTGATTTTAGCGGGACTTACAATGAGCAGTTCTTC	CASTDFSGTYNEQFF
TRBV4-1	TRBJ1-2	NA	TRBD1	TGCGCCAGCAGCCAAGCCGACAGGGGCGGCTATGGCTACACCTTC	CASSQADRGGYGYTF
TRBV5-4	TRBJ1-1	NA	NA	TGTGCCAGCAGCTTGGAAGGGCCGGGCACTGAAGCTTTCTTT	CASSLEGPGTEAFF
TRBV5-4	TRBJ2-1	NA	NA	TGTGCCAGCAGCGTCACTAGTTCCTACAATGAGCAGTTCTTC	CASSVTSSYNEQFF
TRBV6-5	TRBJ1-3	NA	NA	TGTGCCAGCAGTGATAGAGACACCATATATTTT	CASSDRDTIYF
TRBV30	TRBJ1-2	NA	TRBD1	TGTGCCTGGTGGGGGACAGAAAAAGAGGACTATGGCTACACCTTC	CAWWGTEKEDYGYTF
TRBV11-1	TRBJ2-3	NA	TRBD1	TGTGCCAGCAGCCAAGCAGGGACAGGGGGGACAGATACGCAGTATTTT	CASSQAGTGGTDTQYF
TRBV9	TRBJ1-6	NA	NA	TGTGCCAGCAGCGTCGAAGTTGCTTCACCCCTCCACTTT	CASSVEVASPLHF
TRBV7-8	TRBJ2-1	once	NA	TGTGCCAGCAGTCAAAGACGCAGCTCCTACAATGAGCAGTTCTTC	CASSQRRSSYNEQFF
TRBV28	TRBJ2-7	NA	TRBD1	TGTGCCAGCAGTTCTACCGGGACAGGGGGATACGAGCAGTACTTC	CASSSTGTGGYEQYF
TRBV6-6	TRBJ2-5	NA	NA	TGTGCCAGCAGTCCTCCAGGCGAGACCCAGTACTTC	CASSPPGETQYF
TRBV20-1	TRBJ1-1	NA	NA	TGCAGTGCTAGTGTCGTAGCTTTCTTT	CSASVVAFF
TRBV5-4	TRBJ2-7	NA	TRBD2	TGTGCCAGCAGCTTGATCGCGGGAGGGGACTACGAGCAGTACTTC	CASSLIAGGDYEQYF
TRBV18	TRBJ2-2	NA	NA	TGTGCCAGCTCACCATCGAAAGGGAACACCGGGGAGCTGTTTTTT	CASSPSKGNTGELFF
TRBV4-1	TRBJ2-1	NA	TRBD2	TGCGCCAGCAGCCAGGGCACTAGCGGACGTCCGTTCTTC	CASSQGTSGRPFF
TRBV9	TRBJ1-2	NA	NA	TGTGCCAGCACACCGGGGGATAACTATGGCTACACCTTC	CASTPGDNYGYTF
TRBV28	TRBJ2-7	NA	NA	TGTGCCAGCAGCTCAGTCGGGGAAAACTACGAGCAGTACTTC	CASSSVGENYEQYF
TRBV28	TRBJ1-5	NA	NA	TGTGCCAGCGGGAGATCGGTCAATCAGCCCCAGCATTTT	CASGRSVNQPQHF
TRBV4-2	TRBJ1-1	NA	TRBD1	TGTGCCAGCAGCCAAGTTGTAGGAACGGACAGGGTAGAAGCTTTCTTT	CASSQVVGTDRVEAFF
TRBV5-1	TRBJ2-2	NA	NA	TGCGCCAGCAGCTTACAGGGATACGGGGAGCTGTTTTTT	CASSLQGYGELFF
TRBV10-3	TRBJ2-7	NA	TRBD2	TGTGCCATCAGAAAAGAACTAGCGGGATTTGACGAGCAGTACTTC	CAIRKELAGFDEQYF
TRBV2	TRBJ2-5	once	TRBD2	TGTGCCAGCACACGAGTGAGGCGGGAGGACGAAAAGACCCAGTACTTC	CASTRVRREDEKTQYF
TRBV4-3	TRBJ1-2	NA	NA	TGCGCCAGCAGCCACGCCCAGGGCTACTATGGCTACACCTTC	CASSHAQGYYGYTF
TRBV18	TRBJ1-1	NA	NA	TGTGCCAGCTCACCGGGGCTATCGGAACCATCTGAAGCTTTCTTT	CASSPGLSEPSEAFF
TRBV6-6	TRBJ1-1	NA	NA	TGTGCCAGCAGCAGGTCTTTGAAGAACACTGAAGCTTTCTTT	CASSRSLKNTEAFF
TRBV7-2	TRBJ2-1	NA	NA	TGTGCCAGCAGCTTATTCGTCACTAGCAGATACAATGAGCAGTTCTTC	CASSLFVTSRYNEQFF
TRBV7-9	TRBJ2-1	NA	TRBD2	TGTGCCAGCAGCTTAGCGCTAGCGGGAGTTCTCCTAGGCAATGAGCAGTTCTTC	CASSLALAGVLLGNEQFF
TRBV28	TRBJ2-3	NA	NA	TGTGCCAGCAGTTTCAGCCAGGGTGCAGATACGCAGTATTTT	CASSFSQGADTQYF
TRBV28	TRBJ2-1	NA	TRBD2	TGTGCCAGCATGACTAGCGGCGCCAGCTCCTACAATGAGCAGTTCTTC	CASMTSGASSYNEQFF
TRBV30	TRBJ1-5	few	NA	TGTGCCTGGAGTGGACAGATTAGCAATCAGCCCCAGCATTTT	CAWSGQISNQPQHF
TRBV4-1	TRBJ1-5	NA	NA	TGCGCCAGCAGCCAAAATAACTTTCGGCAGCCTCTTCAGCCCCAGCATTTT	CASSQNNFRQPLQPQHF
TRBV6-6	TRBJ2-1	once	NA	TGTGCCAGCAGTTACGGTCTAGCGTCCGTCGATGAGCAGTTCTTC	CASSYGLASVDEQFF
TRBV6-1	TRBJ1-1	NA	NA	TGTGCCAGCAGTGTGGGGTACGACACTGAAGCTTTCTTT	CASSVGYDTEAFF
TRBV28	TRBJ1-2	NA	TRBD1	TGTGCCAGCAGGCTGGACAGGGGTCCCATGTATGGCTACACCTTC	CASRLDRGPMYGYTF
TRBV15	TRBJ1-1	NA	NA	TGTGCCACCAGACAACTCCAGGGTGGCACTGAAGCTTTCTTT	CATRQLQGGTEAFF
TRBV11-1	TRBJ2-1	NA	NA	TGTGCCAGCAGCTTAGCTGACTACTACAATGAGCAGTTCTTC	CASSLADYYNEQFF
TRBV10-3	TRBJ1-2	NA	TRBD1	TGTGCCATCGGGGGGACAGGGGGCGTTTATGGCTACACCTTC	CAIGGTGGVYGYTF